The rows below give T cell receptor beta chains drawn from one sample of a study of post-analysis software for immune sequencing data. Using its own MiXCR run on the PCR reads, TCRdb lists one record per CDR3 protein. In the table there are more than 500,000 distinct CDR3 sequences, approximately 34% of which are singletons. Material: blood. These receptors all stem from a girl aged 2-17 years with multiple sclerosis. CDR3s include the opening cysteine and the closing phenylalanine or tryptophan. The D gene is left open where the match is weak. A row's size may be missing; if present it is once, few, many or a size class.

clone_size j_call d_call v_call cdr3_length cdr3_aa cdr3_nt
few TRBJ2-5 NA TRBV14 13 CASSQGRLATQYF TGTGCCAGCAGCCAGGGGAGGTTGGCGACCCAGTACTTC
few TRBJ2-2 TRBD1 TRBV29-1 15 CSVEETGAPTGELFF TGCAGCGTTGAAGAAACAGGGGCACCCACCGGGGAGCTGTTTTTT
NA TRBJ1-2 NA TRBV6-1 15 CASSEVSVVSYGYTF TGTGCCAGCAGTGAAGTTTCGGTAGTTAGCTATGGCTACACCTTC
NA TRBJ2-7 NA TRBV9 14 CASSVGANPYEQYF TGTGCCAGCAGCGTAGGAGCCAATCCCTACGAGCAGTACTTC
NA TRBJ2-3 NA TRBV7-2 13 CASSANPTDTQYF TGTGCCAGCAGCGCTAACCCCACAGATACGCAGTATTTT
NA TRBJ1-2 TRBD1 TRBV29-1 14 CSVEYGDSFYGYTF TGCAGCGTGGAATACGGGGACAGCTTCTATGGCTACACCTTC
few TRBJ1-2 NA TRBV12-3/TRBV12-4 15 CASSFRGGVSGGYTF TGTGCCAGCAGTTTCCGGGGCGGAGTATCTGGGGGCTACACCTTC
NA TRBJ2-7 TRBD1 TRBV6-4 14 CASSVAGTGSEQYF TGTGCCAGCAGTGTCGCCGGGACAGGGTCTGAGCAGTACTTC
NA TRBJ1-1 NA TRBV5-1 13 CASSQRGGTGAFF TGCGCCAGCAGCCAGCGTGGGGGGACTGGAGCTTTCTTT
NA TRBJ2-1 TRBD2 TRBV11-2 15 CASSLGRSGGNEQFF TGTGCCAGCAGCCTCGGACGTAGCGGGGGCAATGAGCAGTTCTTC
NA TRBJ2-7 NA TRBV5-6 16 CASSRTLDSSYNEQYF TGTGCCAGCAGCCGGACGTTGGACAGCTCCTACAATGAGCAGTACTTC
NA TRBJ2-4 NA TRBV14 17 CASSQMSGFGAKNIQYF TGTGCCAGCAGCCAAATGTCAGGGTTCGGAGCCAAAAACATTCAGTACTTC
few TRBJ1-2 NA TRBV20-1 12 CSASTGYYGYTF TGCAGTGCCTCGACAGGTTACTATGGCTACACCTTC
NA TRBJ2-5 TRBD2 TRBV5-5 17 CASSFLAGAYLQETQYF TGTGCCAGCAGCTTTCTAGCGGGGGCCTACCTCCAAGAGACCCAGTACTTC
few TRBJ2-7 NA TRBV19 14 CASSQLEGSAEQYF TGTGCCAGTAGTCAACTCGAAGGAAGCGCAGAGCAGTACTTC
NA TRBJ2-5 TRBD1 TRBV28 18 CTSNSRRDRFTRRETQYF TGTACCAGCAATAGCCGCCGGGACAGGTTCACCAGAAGGGAGACCCAGTACTTC
NA TRBJ2-1 TRBD2 TRBV6-2/TRBV6-3 15 CASSYSKGLVYEQFF TGTGCCAGCAGCTACTCGAAGGGACTAGTCTATGAGCAGTTCTTC
NA TRBJ1-1 NA TRBV29-1 14 CSVSGQRGDTEAFF TGCAGCGTCTCCGGACAACGGGGGGACACTGAAGCTTTCTTT
NA TRBJ1-3 NA TRBV10-3 14 CAISDAHSGNTIYF TGTGCCATCAGTGACGCCCACTCTGGAAACACCATATATTTT
few TRBJ2-1 NA TRBV6-5 13 CASSESRRFEQFF TGTGCCAGCTCGGAGTCGAGGCGTTTTGAGCAGTTCTTC
NA TRBJ2-3 NA TRBV9 15 CASGVDRASTDTQYF TGTGCCAGCGGCGTAGATCGGGCTAGCACAGATACGCAGTATTTT
NA TRBJ1-6 NA TRBV13 15 CASSSGGPPVGSLHF TGTGCCAGCAGCTCAGGCGGTCCCCCAGTCGGTTCCCTCCACTTT
NA TRBJ2-7 TRBD1 TRBV11-2 15 CASSQDRGNSYEQYF TGTGCCAGCAGCCAGGACAGGGGGAATTCCTACGAGCAGTACTTC
few TRBJ2-7 NA TRBV7-2 15 CASSLGDIGLDEQYF TGTGCCAGCAGCCTGGGGGACATCGGTCTGGACGAGCAGTACTTC
NA TRBJ2-1 TRBD2 TRBV19 14 CASISGLGRGEQFF TGTGCCAGTATATCTGGACTCGGGAGGGGTGAGCAGTTCTTC
few TRBJ1-2 NA TRBV20-1 13 CSARDQLAYGYTF TGCAGTGCTAGAGATCAACTGGCCTATGGCTACACCTTC
NA TRBJ2-5 TRBD1 TRBV7-2 14 CASSRYRGQETQYF TGTGCCAGCAGCCGCTACAGGGGGCAAGAGACCCAGTACTTC
NA TRBJ2-5 TRBD2 TRBV7-9 17 CASSLTSGGTYQETQYF TGTGCCAGCAGCTTAACTAGCGGGGGGACTTACCAAGAGACCCAGTACTTC
NA TRBJ2-2 TRBD1 TRBV7-9 17 CASSTMDRRQNTGELFF TGTGCCAGCAGCACCATGGACAGGCGCCAAAACACCGGGGAGCTGTTTTTT
NA TRBJ2-3 NA TRBV4-1 14 CASSQVAVTDTQYF TGCGCCAGCAGCCAAGTTGCGGTGACAGATACGCAGTATTTT
NA TRBJ1-1 TRBD1 TRBV5-1 19 CASSLHIDRVLPFNTEAFF TGCGCCAGCAGCTTGCATATCGACAGGGTACTCCCCTTCAACACTGAAGCTTTCTTT
NA TRBJ2-7 NA TRBV6-6 14 CASSYDKPPYEQYF TGTGCCAGCAGTTACGACAAACCCCCCTACGAGCAGTACTTC
few TRBJ2-1 NA TRBV4-2 12 CASSQELNEQFF TGTGCCAGCAGCCAAGAACTCAATGAGCAGTTCTTC
NA TRBJ1-1 NA TRBV2 15 CASSESQVSGTEAFF TGTGCCAGCAGTGAAAGTCAGGTTTCGGGCACTGAAGCTTTCTTT
many TRBJ1-2 TRBD1 TRBV6-5 15 CASTRSGQGIYGYTF TGTGCCAGCACCAGAAGTGGACAGGGAATCTATGGCTACACCTTC
few TRBJ2-2 NA TRBV6-2/TRBV6-3 15 CASSPGWGPTGELFF TGTGCCAGCAGTCCAGGGTGGGGCCCTACCGGGGAGCTGTTTTTT
NA TRBJ1-1 NA TRBV10-3 14 CAILAGAADTEAFF TGTGCCATCCTCGCGGGGGCCGCGGACACTGAAGCTTTCTTT
NA TRBJ2-5 TRBD2 TRBV15 16 CATSRETSGGYGTQYF TGTGCCACCAGCAGAGAGACTAGCGGGGGGTACGGGACCCAGTACTTC
NA TRBJ2-1 TRBD2 TRBV29-1 17 CSAVGLAGGLGVNEQFF TGCAGCGCCGTGGGACTAGCGGGGGGGCTCGGGGTCAATGAGCAGTTCTTC
NA TRBJ2-5 NA TRBV20-1 14 CSARRSLGPETQYF TGCAGTGCTAGACGGTCCCTCGGGCCAGAGACCCAGTACTTC
NA TRBJ1-1 TRBD1 TRBV7-9 14 CASSQGQGVSEAFF TGTGCCAGCAGCCAGGGACAGGGGGTGTCTGAAGCTTTCTTT
NA TRBJ2-1 TRBD2 TRBV14 15 CASSQVGGGFGEQFF TGTGCCAGCAGCCAAGTCGGGGGGGGCTTCGGTGAGCAGTTCTTC